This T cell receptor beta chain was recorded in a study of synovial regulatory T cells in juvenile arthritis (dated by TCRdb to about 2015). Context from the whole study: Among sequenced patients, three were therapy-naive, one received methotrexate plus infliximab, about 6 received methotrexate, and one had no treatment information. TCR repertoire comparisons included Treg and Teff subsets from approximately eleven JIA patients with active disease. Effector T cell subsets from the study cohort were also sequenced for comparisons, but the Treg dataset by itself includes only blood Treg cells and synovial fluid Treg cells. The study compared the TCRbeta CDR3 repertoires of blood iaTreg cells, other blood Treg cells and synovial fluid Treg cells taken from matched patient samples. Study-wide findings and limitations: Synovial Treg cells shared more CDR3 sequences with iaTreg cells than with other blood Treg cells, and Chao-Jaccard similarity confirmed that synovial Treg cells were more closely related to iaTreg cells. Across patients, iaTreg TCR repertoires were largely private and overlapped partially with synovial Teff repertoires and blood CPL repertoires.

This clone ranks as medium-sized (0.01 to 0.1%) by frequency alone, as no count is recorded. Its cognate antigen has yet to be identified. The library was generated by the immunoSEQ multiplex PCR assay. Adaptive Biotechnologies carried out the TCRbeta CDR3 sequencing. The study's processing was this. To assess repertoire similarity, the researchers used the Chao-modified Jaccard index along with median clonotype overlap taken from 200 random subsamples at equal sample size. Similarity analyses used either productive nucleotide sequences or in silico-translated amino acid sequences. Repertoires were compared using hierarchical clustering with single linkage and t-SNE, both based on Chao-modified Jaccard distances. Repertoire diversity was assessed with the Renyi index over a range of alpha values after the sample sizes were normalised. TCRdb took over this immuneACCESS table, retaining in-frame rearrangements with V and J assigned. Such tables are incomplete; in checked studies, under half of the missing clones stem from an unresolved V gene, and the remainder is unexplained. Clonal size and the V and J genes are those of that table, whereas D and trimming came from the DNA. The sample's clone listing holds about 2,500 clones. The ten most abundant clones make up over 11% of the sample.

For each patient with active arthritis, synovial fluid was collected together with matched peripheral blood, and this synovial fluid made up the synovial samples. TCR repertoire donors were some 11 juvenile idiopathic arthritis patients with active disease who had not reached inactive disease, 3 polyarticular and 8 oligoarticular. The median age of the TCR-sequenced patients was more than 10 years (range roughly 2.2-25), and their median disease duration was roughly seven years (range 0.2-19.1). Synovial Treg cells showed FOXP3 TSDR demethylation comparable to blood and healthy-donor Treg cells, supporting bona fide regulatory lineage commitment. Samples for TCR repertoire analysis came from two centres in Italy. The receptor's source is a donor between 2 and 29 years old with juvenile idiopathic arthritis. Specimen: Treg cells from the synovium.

For the CDR3, the sequence is CASSSGVYEQYF. The chain is encoded by TRBV7-9 joined to TRBJ2-7. The CDR3 runs 12 amino acids, cysteine and phenylalanine included. DNA is not recorded here. CDR1 SEHNR and CDR2 FQNEAQ are derived from the germline V gene (reference sequence).